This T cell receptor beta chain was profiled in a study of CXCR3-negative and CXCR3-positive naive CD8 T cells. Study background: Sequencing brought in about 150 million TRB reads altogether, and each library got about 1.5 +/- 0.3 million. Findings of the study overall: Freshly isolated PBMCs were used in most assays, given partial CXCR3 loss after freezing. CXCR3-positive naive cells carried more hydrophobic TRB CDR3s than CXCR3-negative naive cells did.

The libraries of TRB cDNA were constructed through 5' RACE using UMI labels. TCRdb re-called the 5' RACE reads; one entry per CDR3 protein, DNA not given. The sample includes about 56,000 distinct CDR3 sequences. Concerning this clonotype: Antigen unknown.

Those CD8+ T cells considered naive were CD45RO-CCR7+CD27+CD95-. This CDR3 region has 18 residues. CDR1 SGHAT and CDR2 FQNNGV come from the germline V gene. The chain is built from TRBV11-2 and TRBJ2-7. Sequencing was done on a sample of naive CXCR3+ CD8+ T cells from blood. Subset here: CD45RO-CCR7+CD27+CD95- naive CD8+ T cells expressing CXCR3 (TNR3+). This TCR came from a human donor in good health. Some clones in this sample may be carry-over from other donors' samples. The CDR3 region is CASSLDFGNGPISYEQYF.